This T cell receptor beta chain was obtained from a study of blood T cell repertoires in COVID-19. This table comes from immunoSEQ multiplex PCR, and its TCRdb copy is limited to in-frame clones, with some not included. Altogether under 300,000 clones are present, around 90% being singletons, with the ten largest covering 2% to 2.5%. This CDR3 has 13 residues. Germline V gene lookup returns CDR1 KGHDR and CDR2 SFDVKD. Trimming took 5 bases from V and 6 from J, leaving 11 bases between them. This clone was found once. The source is a man aged 50-59 years with acute or convalescent COVID-19. The chain has TRBV24-1 and TRBJ2-3; D is undetermined. The sequenced sample consisted of peripheral blood. This chain's CDR3 is CATSATTGDTQYF. The CDR3, as DNA: TGTGCCACCAGTGCCACTACCGGCGATACGCAGTATTTT.